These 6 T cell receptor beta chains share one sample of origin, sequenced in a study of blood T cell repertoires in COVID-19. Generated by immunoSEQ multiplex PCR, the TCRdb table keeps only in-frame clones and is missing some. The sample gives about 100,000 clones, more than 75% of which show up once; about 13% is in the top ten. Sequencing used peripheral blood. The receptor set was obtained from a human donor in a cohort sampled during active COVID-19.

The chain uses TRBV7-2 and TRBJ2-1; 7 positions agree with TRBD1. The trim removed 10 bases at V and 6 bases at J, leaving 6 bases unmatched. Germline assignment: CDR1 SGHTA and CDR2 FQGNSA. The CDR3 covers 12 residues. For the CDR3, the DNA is TGTGCCACCACTGACAGGGTCAATGAGCAGTTCTTC. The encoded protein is CATTDRVNEQFF.

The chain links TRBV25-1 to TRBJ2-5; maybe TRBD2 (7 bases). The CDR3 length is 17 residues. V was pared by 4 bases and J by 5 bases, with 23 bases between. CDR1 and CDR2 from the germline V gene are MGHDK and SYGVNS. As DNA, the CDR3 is TGTGCCAGCAGTGCTTGGGGGGGCCGGTCCCTCTCTGAGACCCAGTACTTC. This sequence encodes CASSAWGGRSLSETQYF.

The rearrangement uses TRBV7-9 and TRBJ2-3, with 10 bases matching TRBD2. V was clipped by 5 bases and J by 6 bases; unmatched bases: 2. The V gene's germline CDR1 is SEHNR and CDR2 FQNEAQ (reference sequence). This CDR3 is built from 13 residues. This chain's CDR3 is CASSAGLADTQYF. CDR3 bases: TGTGCCAGCAGCGCGGGACTAGCGGATACGCAGTATTTT.

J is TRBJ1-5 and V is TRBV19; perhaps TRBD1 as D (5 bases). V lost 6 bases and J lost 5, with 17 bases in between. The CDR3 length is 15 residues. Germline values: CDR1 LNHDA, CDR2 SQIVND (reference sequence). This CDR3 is CASRPRQGFYQPQHF. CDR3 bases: TGTGCCAGTAGGCCGAGGCAGGGCTTTTATCAGCCCCAGCATTTT.

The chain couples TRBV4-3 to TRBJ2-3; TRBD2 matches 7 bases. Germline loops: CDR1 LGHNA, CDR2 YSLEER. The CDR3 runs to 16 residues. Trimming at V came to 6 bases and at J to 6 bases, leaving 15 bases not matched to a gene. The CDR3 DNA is TGCGCCAGCAGTCAACAAGAAACGGGGGGATGGGATACGCAGTATTTT. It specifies CASSQQETGGWDTQYF.

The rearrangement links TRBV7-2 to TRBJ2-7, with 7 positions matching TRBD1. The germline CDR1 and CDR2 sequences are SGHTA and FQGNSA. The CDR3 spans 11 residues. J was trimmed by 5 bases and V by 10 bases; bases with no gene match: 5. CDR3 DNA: TGTGCCACCACACAGGGGAACGAGCAGTACTTC. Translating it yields CATTQGNEQYF.